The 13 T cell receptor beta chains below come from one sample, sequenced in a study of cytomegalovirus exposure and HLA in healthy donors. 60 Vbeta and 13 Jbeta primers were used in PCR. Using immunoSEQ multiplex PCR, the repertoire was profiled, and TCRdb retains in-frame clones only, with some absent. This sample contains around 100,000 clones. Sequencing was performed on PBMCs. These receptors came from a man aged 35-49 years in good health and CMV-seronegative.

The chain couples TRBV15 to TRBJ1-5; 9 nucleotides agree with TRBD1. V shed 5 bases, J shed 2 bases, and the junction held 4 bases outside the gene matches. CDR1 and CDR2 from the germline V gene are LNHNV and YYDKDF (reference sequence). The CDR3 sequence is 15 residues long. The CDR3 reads CATSWGQGGNQPQHF. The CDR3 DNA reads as TGTGCCACCAGCTGGGGACAGGGAGGCAATCAGCCCCAGCATTTT.

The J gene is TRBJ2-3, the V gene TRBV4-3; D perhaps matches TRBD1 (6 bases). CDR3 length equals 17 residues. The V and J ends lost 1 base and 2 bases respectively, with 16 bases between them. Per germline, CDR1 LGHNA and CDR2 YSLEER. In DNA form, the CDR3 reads TGCGCCAGCAGCCAAGTCCTGATAGGGGGAGTCACAGATACGCAGTATTTT. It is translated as CASSQVLIGGVTDTQYF.

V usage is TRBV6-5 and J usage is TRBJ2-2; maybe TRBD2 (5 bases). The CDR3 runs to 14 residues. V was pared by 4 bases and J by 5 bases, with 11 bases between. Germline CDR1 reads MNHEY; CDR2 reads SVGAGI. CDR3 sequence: CASSFGKKTGELFF. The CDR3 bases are TGTGCCAGCAGTTTCGGGAAGAAAACCGGGGAGCTGTTTTTT.

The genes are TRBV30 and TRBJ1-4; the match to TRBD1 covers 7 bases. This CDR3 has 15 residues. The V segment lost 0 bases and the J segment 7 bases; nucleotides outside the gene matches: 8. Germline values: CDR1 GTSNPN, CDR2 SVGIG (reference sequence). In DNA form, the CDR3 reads TGTGCCTGGAGTGTACTCGGCAGGGGGAGTGAAAAACTGTTTTTT. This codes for CAWSVLGRGSEKLFF.

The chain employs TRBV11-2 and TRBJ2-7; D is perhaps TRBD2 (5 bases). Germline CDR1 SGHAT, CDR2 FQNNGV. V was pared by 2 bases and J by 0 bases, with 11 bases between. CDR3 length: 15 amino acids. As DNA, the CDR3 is TGTGCCAGCAGCTTATTTGCGGGCCGCTCCTACGAGCAGTACTTC. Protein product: CASSLFAGRSYEQYF.

CDR3 sequence: CASSLPGQVHNEQFF. The CDR3 DNA is TGTGCCAGCAGCCTACCGGGACAGGTACACAATGAGCAGTTCTTC. The gene calls are TRBV5-4 and TRBJ2-1, with 8 bases that match TRBD1. V lost 4 bases and J lost 5; bases outside the gene matches: 8. CDR3 length equals 15 residues. Germline CDR1 reads SGHNT; CDR2 reads YYREEE (reference sequence). The full variable domain, completed using reference TRBV5-4 and TRBJ2-1, is ETGVTQSPTHLIKTRGQQVTLRCSSQSGHNTVSWYQQALGQGPQFIFQYYREEENGRGNFPPRFSGLQFPNYSSELNVNALELDDSALYLCASSLPGQVHNEQFFGPGTRLTVL.

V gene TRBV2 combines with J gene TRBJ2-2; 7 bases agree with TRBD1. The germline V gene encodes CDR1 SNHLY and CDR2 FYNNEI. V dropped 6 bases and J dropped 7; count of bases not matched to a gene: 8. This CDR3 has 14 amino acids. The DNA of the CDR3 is TGTGCCAGCAGCGCAGGGGGTTCTTACGGGGAGCTGTTTTTT. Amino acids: CASSAGGSYGELFF.

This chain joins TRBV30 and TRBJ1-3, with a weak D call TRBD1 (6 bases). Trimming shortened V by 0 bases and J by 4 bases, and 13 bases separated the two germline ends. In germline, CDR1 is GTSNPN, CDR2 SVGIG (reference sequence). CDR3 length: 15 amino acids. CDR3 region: CAWSVPTGKGNTIYF. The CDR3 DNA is TGTGCCTGGAGTGTACCTACAGGGAAAGGAAACACCATATATTTT.

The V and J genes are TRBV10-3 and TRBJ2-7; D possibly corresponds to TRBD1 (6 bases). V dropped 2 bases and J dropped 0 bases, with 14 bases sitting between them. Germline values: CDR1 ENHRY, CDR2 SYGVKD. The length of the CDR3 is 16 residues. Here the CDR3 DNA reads TGTGCCATCAGTGAGCACGACAGGTCGAGCTCCTACGAGCAGTACTTC. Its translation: CAISEHDRSSSYEQYF.

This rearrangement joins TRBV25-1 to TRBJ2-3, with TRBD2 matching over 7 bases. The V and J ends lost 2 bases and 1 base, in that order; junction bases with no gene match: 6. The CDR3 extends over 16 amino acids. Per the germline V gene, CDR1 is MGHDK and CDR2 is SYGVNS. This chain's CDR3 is CASSERSSGGTDTQYF. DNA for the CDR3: TGTGCCAGCAGTGAAAGGTCCAGCGGGGGCACAGATACGCAGTATTTT.

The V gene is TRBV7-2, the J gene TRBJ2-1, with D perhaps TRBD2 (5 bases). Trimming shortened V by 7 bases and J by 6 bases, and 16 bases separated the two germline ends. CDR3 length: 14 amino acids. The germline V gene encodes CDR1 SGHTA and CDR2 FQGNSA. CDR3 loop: CASTEGRAINEQFF. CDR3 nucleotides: TGTGCCAGCACCGAGGGTCGGGCAATCAATGAGCAGTTCTTC.

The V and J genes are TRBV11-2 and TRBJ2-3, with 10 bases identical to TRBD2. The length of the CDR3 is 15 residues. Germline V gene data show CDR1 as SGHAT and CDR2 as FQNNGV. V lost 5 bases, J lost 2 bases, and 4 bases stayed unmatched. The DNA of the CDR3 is TGTGCCAGCAGCCTCCTAGCGGGGGCCACAGATACGCAGTATTTT. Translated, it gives CASSLLAGATDTQYF. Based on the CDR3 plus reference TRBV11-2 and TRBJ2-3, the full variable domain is EAGVAQSPRYKIIEKRQSVAFWCNPISGHATLYWYQQILGQGPKLLIQFQNNGVVDDSQLPKDRFSAERLKGVDSTLKIQPAKLEDSAVYLCASSLLAGATDTQYFGPGTRLTVL.

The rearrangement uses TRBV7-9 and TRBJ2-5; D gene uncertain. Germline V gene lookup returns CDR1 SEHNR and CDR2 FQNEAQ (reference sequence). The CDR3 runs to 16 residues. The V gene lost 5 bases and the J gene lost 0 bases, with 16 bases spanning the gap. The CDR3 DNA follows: TGTGCCAGCAGCCTTCTGTCAGTTGTGGACCAAGAGACCCAGTACTTC. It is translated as CASSLLSVVDQETQYF.